This T cell receptor (beta chain) came from a study of CD8+CD57+ T cells in acquired aplastic anemia. For sequencing, patients were chosen who had shown expansion of CD8+CD57+ cells by flow cytometry. Every patient had severe acquired aplastic anemia. Ten or more counts support this clonotype. J was trimmed by 7 bases and V by 0 bases; bases with no gene match: 10. Germline assignment: CDR1 SGDLS and CDR2 YYNGEE. The CDR3 consists of 17 residues. The template used for profiling TCR beta VDJ and CDR3 was genomic DNA. TCRdb analysed the reads with MiXCR anew, one entry per CDR3 protein. The table lists approximately 190,000 distinct CDR3 sequences, around half of them singletons.

The TCR originated in a human donor with aplastic anemia. The sequenced sample was sorted CD4+, CD8+, or CD8+CD57+ T cells (not recorded which) from PBMCs. The J gene is TRBJ1-1, the V gene TRBV9; TRBD1 matches at 12 bases. The CDR3 DNA reads TGTGCCAGCAGCGTAGAGCTGGGGACAGGGGGCTCAGGTGAAGCTTTCTTT. Its translation: CASSVELGTGGSGEAFF.